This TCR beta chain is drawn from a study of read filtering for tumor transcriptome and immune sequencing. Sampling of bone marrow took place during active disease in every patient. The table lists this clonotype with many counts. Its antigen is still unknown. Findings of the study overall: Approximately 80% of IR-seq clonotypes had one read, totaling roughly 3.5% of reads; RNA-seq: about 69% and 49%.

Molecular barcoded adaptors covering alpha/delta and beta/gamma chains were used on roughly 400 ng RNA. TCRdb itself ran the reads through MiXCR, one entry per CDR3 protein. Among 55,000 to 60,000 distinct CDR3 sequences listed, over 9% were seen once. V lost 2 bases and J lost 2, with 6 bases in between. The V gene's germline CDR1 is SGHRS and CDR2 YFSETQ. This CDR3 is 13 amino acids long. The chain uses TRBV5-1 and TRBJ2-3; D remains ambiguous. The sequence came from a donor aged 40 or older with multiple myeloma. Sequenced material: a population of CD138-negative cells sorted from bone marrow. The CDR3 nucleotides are TGCGCCAGCAGCTTATCCTTCACAGATACGCAGTATTTT. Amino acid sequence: CASSLSFTDTQYF.